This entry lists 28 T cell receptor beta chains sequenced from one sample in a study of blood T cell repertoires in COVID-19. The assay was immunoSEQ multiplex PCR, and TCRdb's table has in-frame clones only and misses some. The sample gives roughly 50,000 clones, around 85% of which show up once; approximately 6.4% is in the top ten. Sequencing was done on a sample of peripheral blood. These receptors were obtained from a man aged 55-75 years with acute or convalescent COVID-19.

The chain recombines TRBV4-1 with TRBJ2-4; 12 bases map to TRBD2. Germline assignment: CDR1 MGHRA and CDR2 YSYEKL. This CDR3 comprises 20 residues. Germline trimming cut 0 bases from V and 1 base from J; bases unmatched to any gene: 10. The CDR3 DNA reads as TGCGCCAGCAGCCAAGATAGGCTAGCGGGAGGGGTGGTGGCCAAAAACATTCAGTACTTC. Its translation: CASSQDRLAGGVVAKNIQYF.

CDR3 protein: CASSHEPSTEGTDTQYF. The CDR3 DNA is TGTGCCAGCAGCCACGAGCCTAGCACAGAGGGCACAGATACGCAGTATTTT. V usage is TRBV14 and J usage is TRBJ2-3, with D possibly being TRBD2 (5 bases). Trimming left V 3 bases short and J 1 base short, with 17 bases between. Germline CDR1 SGHDN, CDR2 FVKESK. The CDR3 runs 17 residues.

CDR3 in amino acids: CASSIGSQETQYF. The CDR3 DNA reads as TGTGCCAGTAGTATCGGGAGCCAAGAGACCCAGTACTTC. The chain links TRBV19 to TRBJ2-5; maybe TRBD2 (6 bases). Germline values: CDR1 LNHDA, CDR2 SQIVND (reference sequence). The CDR3 sequence is 13 residues long. The V gene lost 3 bases and the J gene lost 1 base, with 6 bases spanning the gap.

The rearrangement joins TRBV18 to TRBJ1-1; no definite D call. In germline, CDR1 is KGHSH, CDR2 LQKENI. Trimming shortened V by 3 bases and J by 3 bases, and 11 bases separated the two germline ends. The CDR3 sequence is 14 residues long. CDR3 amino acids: CASSPLAVHTEAFF. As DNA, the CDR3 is TGTGCCAGCTCACCCCTGGCAGTTCACACTGAAGCTTTCTTT.

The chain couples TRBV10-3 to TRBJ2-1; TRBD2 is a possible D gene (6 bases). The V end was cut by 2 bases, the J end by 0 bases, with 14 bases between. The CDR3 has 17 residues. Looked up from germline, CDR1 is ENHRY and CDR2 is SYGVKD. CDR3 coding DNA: TGTGCCATCAGTGAGCCAACCGGGGGTAACTCCTACAATGAGCAGTTCTTC. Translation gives CAISEPTGGNSYNEQFF.

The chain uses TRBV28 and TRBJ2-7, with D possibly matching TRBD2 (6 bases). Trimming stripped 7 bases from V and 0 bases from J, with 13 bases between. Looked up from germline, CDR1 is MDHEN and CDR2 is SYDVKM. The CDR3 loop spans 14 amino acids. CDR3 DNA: TGTGCCAGCATCGGGACTGCGAGCTCCTACGAGCAGTACTTC. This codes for CASIGTASSYEQYF.

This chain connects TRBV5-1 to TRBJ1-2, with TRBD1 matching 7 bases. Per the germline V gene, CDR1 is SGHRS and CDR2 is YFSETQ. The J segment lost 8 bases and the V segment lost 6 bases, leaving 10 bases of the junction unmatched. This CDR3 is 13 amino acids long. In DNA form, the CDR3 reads TGCGCCAGCACAGAACAGGGGCAGGGGGGCTACACCTTC. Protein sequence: CASTEQGQGGYTF.

CDR3 DNA sequence: TGTGCCAGCAGCCAAGATGGGACTAGCGGGTCGTACCAAGAGACCCAGTACTTC. Amino acid sequence: CASSQDGTSGSYQETQYF. The chain employs TRBV4-2 and TRBJ2-5; 12 nucleotides agree with TRBD2. V trimming: 0 bases; J trimming: 0 bases; junction bases outside the gene matches: 5. Germline lookup yields CDR1 LGHNA and CDR2 YNFKEQ. CDR3 length equals 18 residues.

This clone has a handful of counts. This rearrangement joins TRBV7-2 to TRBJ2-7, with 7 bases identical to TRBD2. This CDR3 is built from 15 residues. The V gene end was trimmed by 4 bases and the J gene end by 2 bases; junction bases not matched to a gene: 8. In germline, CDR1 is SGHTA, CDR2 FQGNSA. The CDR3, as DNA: TGTGCCAGCAGCTCCGTGAGCGGGATCCCCTACGAGCAGTACTTC. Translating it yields CASSSVSGIPYEQYF.

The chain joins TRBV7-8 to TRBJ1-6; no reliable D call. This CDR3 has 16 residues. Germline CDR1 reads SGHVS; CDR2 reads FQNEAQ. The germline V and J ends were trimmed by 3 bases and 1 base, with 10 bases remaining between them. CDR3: CASSFRRDSYNSPLHF. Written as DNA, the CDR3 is TGTGCCAGCAGCTTTCGGAGGGATTCCTATAATTCACCCCTCCACTTT.

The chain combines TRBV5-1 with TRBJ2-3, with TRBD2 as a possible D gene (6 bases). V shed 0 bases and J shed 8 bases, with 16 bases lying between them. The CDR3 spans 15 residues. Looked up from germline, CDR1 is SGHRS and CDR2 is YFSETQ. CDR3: CASSLGGTALGTQYF. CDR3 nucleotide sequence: TGCGCCAGCAGCTTGGGAGGGACTGCCTTAGGTACGCAGTATTTT.

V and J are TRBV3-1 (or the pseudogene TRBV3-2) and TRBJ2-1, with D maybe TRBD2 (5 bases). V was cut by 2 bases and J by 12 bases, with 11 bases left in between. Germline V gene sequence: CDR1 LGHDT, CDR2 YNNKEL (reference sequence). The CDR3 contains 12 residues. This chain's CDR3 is CASSQSRGGQFF. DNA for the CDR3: TGTGCCAGCAGCCAATCTCGGGGTGGGCAGTTCTTC.

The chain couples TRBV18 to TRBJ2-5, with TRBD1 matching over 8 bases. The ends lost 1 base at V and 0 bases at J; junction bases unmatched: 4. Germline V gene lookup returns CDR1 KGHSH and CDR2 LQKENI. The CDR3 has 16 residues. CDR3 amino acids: CASSPRTGGHQETQYF. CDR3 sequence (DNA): TGTGCCAGCTCACCACGAACAGGGGGACACCAAGAGACCCAGTACTTC. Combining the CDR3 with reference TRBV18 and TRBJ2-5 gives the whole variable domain NAGVMQNPRHLVRRRGQEARLRCSPMKGHSHVYWYRQLPEEGLKFMVYLQKENIIDESGMPKERFSAEFPKEGPSILRIQQVVRGDSAAYFCASSPRTGGHQETQYFGPGTRLLVL.

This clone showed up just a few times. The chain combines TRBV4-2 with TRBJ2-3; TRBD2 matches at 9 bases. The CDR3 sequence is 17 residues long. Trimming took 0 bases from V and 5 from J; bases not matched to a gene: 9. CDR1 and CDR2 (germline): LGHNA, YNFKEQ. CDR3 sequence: CASSQEGPSGNIDTQYF. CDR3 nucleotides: TGTGCCAGCAGCCAAGAAGGCCCTAGCGGGAACATAGATACGCAGTATTTT.

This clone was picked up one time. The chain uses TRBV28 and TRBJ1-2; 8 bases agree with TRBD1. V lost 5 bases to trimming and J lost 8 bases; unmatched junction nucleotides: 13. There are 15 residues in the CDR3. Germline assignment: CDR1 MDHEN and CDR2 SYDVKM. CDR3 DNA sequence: TGTGCCAGCAGTATCGCCACAGGGGGGGAGGGAGGCTACACCTTC. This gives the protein CASSIATGGEGGYTF.

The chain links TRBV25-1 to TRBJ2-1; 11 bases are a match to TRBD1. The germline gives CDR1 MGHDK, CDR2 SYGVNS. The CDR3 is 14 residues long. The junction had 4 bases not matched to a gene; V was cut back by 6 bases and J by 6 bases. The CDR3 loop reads CASRGGTGGNEQFF. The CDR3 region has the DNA TGTGCCAGCAGGGGGGGGACAGGGGGCAATGAGCAGTTCTTC.

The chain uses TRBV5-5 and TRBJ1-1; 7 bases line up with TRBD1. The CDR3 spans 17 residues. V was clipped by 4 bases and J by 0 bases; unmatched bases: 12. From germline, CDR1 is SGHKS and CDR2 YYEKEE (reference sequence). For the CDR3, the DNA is TGTGCCAGCAGCGGGGGCCCTCCGGGACAGTTGAACACTGAAGCTTTCTTT. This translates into CASSGGPPGQLNTEAFF.

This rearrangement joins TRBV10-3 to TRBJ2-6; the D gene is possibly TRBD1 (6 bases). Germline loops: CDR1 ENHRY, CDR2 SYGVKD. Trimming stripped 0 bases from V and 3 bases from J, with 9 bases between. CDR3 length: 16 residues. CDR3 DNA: TGTGCCATCAGTGAGTCGGGGGCGCATGGGGCCAACGTCCTGACTTTC. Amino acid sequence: CAISESGAHGANVLTF.

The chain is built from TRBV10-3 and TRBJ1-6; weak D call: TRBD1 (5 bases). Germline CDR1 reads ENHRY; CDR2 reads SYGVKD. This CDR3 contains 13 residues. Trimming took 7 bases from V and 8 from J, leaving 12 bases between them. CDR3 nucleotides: TGTGCCATCACCCCTGGGGGGGATTCACCCCTCCACTTT. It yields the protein CAITPGGDSPLHF.

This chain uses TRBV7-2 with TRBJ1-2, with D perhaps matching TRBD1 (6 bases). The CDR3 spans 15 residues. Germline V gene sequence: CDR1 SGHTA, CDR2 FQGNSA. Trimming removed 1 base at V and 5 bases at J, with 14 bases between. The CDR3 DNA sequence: TGTGCCAGCAGCTTAGAAAAGGCAGGGGAGTATGGCTACACCTTC. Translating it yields CASSLEKAGEYGYTF.

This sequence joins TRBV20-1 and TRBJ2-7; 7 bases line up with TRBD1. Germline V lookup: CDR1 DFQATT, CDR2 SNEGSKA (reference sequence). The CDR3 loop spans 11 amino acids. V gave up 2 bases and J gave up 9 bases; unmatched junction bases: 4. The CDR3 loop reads CSARKGGRQYF. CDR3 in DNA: TGCAGTGCTAGAAAAGGGGGCCGGCAGTACTTC.

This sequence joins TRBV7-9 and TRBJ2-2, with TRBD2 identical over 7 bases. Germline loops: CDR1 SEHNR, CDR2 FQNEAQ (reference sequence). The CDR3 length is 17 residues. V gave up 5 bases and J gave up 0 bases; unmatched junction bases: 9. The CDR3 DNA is TGTGCCAGCAGCAAGTTTATGACTAGCCCGAACACCGGGGAGCTGTTTTTT. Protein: CASSKFMTSPNTGELFF.

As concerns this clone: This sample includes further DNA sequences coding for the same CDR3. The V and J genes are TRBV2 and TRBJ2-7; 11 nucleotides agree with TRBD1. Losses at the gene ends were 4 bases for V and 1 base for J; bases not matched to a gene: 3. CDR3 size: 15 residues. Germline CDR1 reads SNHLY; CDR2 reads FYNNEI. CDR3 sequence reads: CASSVGTGGSYEQYF. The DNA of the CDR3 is TGTGCCAGCAGTGTGGGGACAGGGGGTTCCTACGAGCAGTACTTC.

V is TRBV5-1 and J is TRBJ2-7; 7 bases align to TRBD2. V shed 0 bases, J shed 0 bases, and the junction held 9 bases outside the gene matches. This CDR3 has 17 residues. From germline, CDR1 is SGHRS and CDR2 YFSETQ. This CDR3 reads CASSLEGPGGSSYEQYF. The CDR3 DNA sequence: TGCGCCAGCAGCTTGGAGGGGCCGGGAGGCAGCTCCTACGAGCAGTACTTC.

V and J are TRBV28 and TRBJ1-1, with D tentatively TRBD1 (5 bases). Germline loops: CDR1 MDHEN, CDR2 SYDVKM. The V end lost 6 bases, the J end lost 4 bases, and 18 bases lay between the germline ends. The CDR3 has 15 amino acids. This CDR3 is CASSPRGEGSTEAFF. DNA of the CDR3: TGTGCCAGCAGCCCTCGGGGGGAGGGGAGCACTGAAGCTTTCTTT.

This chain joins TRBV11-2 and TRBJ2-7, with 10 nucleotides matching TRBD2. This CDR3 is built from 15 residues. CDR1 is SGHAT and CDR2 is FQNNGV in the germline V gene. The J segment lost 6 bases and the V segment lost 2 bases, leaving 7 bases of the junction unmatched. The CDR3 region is CASSLLGIAGGEQYF. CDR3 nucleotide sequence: TGTGCCAGCAGCTTATTGGGTATAGCGGGAGGCGAGCAGTACTTC. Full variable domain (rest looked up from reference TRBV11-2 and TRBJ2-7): EAGVAQSPRYKIIEKRQSVAFWCNPISGHATLYWYQQILGQGPKLLIQFQNNGVVDDSQLPKDRFSAERLKGVDSTLKIQPAKLEDSAVYLCASSLLGIAGGEQYFGPGTRLTVT.

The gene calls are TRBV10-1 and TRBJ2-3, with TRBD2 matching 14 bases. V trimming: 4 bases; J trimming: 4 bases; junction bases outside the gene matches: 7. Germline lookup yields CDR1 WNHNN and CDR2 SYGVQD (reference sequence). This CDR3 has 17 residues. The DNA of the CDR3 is TGCGCCAGCAGTGCGGGGACTAGCGGGAGACATTCAGATACGCAGTATTTT. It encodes CASSAGTSGRHSDTQYF.

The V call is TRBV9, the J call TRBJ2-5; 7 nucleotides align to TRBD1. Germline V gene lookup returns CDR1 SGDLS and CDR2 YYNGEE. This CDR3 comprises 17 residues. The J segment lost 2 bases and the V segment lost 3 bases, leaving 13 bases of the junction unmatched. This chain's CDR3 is CASSGFSGTARQETQYF. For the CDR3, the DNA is TGTGCCAGCAGCGGATTCTCCGGGACAGCCAGGCAAGAGACCCAGTACTTC.